This TCR beta chain came from a study of blood T cell repertoires in COVID-19. The CDR3 is 15 residues long. Deletions cut 5 bases from V and 0 bases from J, with 10 bases between. The germline gives CDR1 SGHNT, CDR2 YENEEA. Assay: immunoSEQ multiplex PCR; the TCRdb copy retains only in-frame clones and omits some. The data hold approximately 120,000 clones, with around three quarters observed a single time. The sequenced material came from peripheral blood. The chain joins TRBV11-3 to TRBJ2-2; a weak D match, TRBD2 (5 bases). This clonotype originated in a human donor in a cohort sampled during active or convalescent COVID-19. CDR3 nucleotide sequence: TGTGCCAGCAGCCCAGGACTGGCGAACACCGGGGAGCTGTTTTTT. Its protein is CASSPGLANTGELFF.